The text below deals with one T cell receptor beta chain. This entry comes from a study of blood T cells in healthy people across ages. Sample-barcoded 5' priming and a J-beta primer mix drove a second PCR of about 6 to 12 cycles. From the 5' RACE reads, TCRdb called clonotypes with MiXCR, one entry per CDR3 protein. The data show roughly 800,000 distinct CDR3 sequences, roughly 50% seen once. V lost 1 base, J lost 4 bases, and 11 bases lay in between. There are 14 residues in the CDR3. Germline loops: CDR1 SGHTA, CDR2 FQGNSA. Material: blood. The chain is built from TRBV7-2 and TRBJ2-7; D call uncertain. The receptor's source is a man older than 75 in good health. The CDR3 nucleotides are TGTGCCAGCAGCTTAGGGCTCCTTGTTTACGAGCAGTACTTC. This sequence encodes CASSLGLLVYEQYF.